What follows are 16 T cell receptor beta chains derived from one specimen sequenced in a study of shared clonotypes between healthy human individuals. This table comes from immunoSEQ multiplex PCR, and its TCRdb copy is limited to in-frame clones, with some not included. In the table there are about 460,000 clones, approximately 77% of which are singletons. The source material was PBMCs. The source of these receptors is a woman aged 40 to 50 in good health. Some clones in this sample may be carry-over from other donors' samples.

This rearrangement joins TRBV5-6 to TRBJ2-7; D is undetermined. The CDR3 extends over 16 amino acids. Trimming removed 0 bases from V and 0 bases from J, with 13 bases in between. The germline CDR1 and CDR2 sequences are SGHDT and YYEEEE. CDR3 DNA sequence: TGTGCCAGCAGCTTGGCCGGTCACAGCGTCTCCTACGAGCAGTACTTC. This codes for CASSLAGHSVSYEQYF.

This chain connects TRBV18 to TRBJ1-5; D is unresolved. CDR3 length: 16 residues. V gave up 4 bases and J gave up 0 bases, with 13 bases separating them. Per germline, CDR1 KGHSH and CDR2 LQKENI. For the CDR3, the DNA is TGTGCCAGCTCACTCGTTCGGGAGTATAGCAATCAGCCCCAGCATTTT. Its translation is CASSLVREYSNQPQHF.

For this clone: A much larger clonotype is one base distant, so this may be a read error. The conserved phenylalanine or tryptophan normally closing the CDR3 is absent here, so this likely arose from a read error. The CDR3 DNA is TGTGCCATCAGTGATCTCGTCGGGGGGAGTTACTATGGCTACACCTCC. It encodes CAISDLVGGSYYGYTS. This rearrangement joins TRBV10-3 to TRBJ1-2, with D perhaps matching TRBD1 (5 bases). The V end was cut by 3 bases, the J end by 3 bases, with 17 bases between. Germline loops: CDR1 ENHRY, CDR2 SYGVKD. The CDR3 has 16 amino acids.

The CDR3 DNA is TGTGCCAGCAGCCCCCCTAGCGGGAGGGCCGGGAATGAGCAGTTCTTC. It yields the protein CASSPPSGRAGNEQFF. The J gene is TRBJ2-1, the V gene TRBV7-9, with TRBD2 identical over 12 bases. Germline CDR1 is SEHNR and CDR2 is FQNEAQ (reference sequence). V was clipped by 5 bases and J by 7 bases; unmatched bases: 9. This CDR3 region has 16 residues.

The chain joins TRBV6-1 to TRBJ2-1, with 9 bases lining up with TRBD1. The CDR3 is made up of 14 amino acids. The junction had 9 bases not matched to a gene; V was cut back by 7 bases and J by 8 bases. From germline, CDR1 is MNHNS and CDR2 SASEGT. CDR3 nucleotides: TGTGCCAGCAAAACCGGGACAGGGATACATGAGCAGTTCTTC. Translation gives CASKTGTGIHEQFF.

On this clone itself: This may come from a read error, since a much larger clone is one base off. Other DNA sequences from this sample encode an identical CDR3 as well. This chain joins TRBV30 and TRBJ1-2; D gene uncertain. CDR3 length: 12 amino acids. Germline assignment: CDR1 GTSNPN and CDR2 SVGIG (reference sequence). V lost 3 bases and J lost 8, with 13 bases in between. CDR3 nucleotides: TGTGCCTGGAGAACTCCTCCACAGGGCTACACCTTC. It yields the protein CAWRTPPQGYTF.

The table lists this clone with a few counts. The genes are TRBV7-9 and TRBJ1-2; TRBD1 agrees at 8 bases. The CDR3 is 13 amino acids. J gave up 8 bases and V 1 base, and 3 bases lay outside the gene matches. The germline gives CDR1 SEHNR, CDR2 FQNEAQ (reference sequence). DNA of the CDR3: TGTGCCAGCAGCTTAGAGGACAGGGCCGGCTACACCTTC. This gives the protein CASSLEDRAGYTF.

V is TRBV5-1 and J is TRBJ1-1, with a weak D call TRBD1 (5 bases). Trimming took off 5 bases at V and 1 base at J, with 15 bases between the two ends. The germline V gene encodes CDR1 SGHRS and CDR2 YFSETQ. This CDR3 region has 15 residues. CDR3 nucleotides: TGCGCCAGCAGGTTCGTGGATGGGGCGAACACTGAAGCTTTCTTT. Its protein product is CASRFVDGANTEAFF.

This chain connects TRBV15 to TRBJ2-7; no definite D call. Germline lookup yields CDR1 LNHNV and CDR2 YYDKDF (reference sequence). CDR3 size: 11 residues. V was pared by 4 bases and J by 4 bases, with 5 bases between. The CDR3 protein is CATSNRYEQYF. CDR3 sequence (DNA): TGTGCCACCAGCAACCGGTACGAGCAGTACTTC.

This clone was found once. A far larger clone is off by one base, so a read error is likely. The V call is TRBV28, the J call TRBJ2-5, with 9 bases matching TRBD1. V was pared by 5 bases and J by 1 base, with 8 bases of the junction left unmatched. Germline values: CDR1 MDHEN, CDR2 SYDVKM. The CDR3 runs 16 residues. The CDR3 region is CASSAGTGHSQETQYF. CDR3 nucleotide sequence: TGTGCCAGCAGTGCCGGGACAGGGCACTCCCAAGAGACCCAGTACTTC.

The chain recombines TRBV29-1 with TRBJ2-5; D may match TRBD1 or TRBD2 (6 bases each). This CDR3 spans 12 amino acids. CDR1 SQVTM and CDR2 ANQGSEA come from the germline V gene. V was pared by 3 bases and J by 5 bases, with 10 bases between. CDR3: CSVDGGWETQYF. The CDR3 DNA is TGCAGCGTTGACGGGGGCTGGGAGACCCAGTACTTC.

V usage is TRBV29-1 and J usage is TRBJ2-1, with D perhaps matching TRBD1 (5 bases). The germline CDR1 and CDR2 sequences are SQVTM and ANQGSEA. V was shortened by 3 bases and J by 0 bases, with 12 bases between the two germline ends. This CDR3 contains 15 residues. The CDR3 DNA reads TGCAGCGTTGATGGGGCGGTCAGCTCCTACAATGAGCAGTTCTTC. This translates into CSVDGAVSSYNEQFF.

On this clone: This may be a read error: a much more frequent sequence differs by one nucleotide. The CDR3 reads CASGDPQRYNQPQHF. The CDR3 region has the DNA TGTGCCAGCGGTGACCCGCAGAGATACAATCAGCCCCAGCATTTT. The V and J genes are TRBV6-4 and TRBJ1-5; no clear D gene. The CDR3 is made up of 15 amino acids. Germline loops: CDR1 MRHNA, CDR2 SNTAGT.

This clone was detected a few times. The V and J genes are TRBV2 and TRBJ1-5, with TRBD1 matching 9 bases. Germline CDR1 reads SNHLY; CDR2 reads FYNNEI. The V and J ends lost 11 bases and 4 bases, in that order; junction bases with no gene match: 9. CDR3 length: 14 residues. CDR3 sequence: CAGTRDRVNQPQHF. The CDR3, as DNA: TGTGCCGGGACACGGGACAGGGTGAATCAGCCCCAGCATTTT.

This clone appeared once. The rearrangement joins TRBV10-2 to TRBJ2-7; perhaps TRBD2 as D (6 bases). The germline V gene has CDR1 WSHSY and CDR2 SAAADI. Trimming stripped 2 bases from V and 6 bases from J, with 17 bases between. The CDR3 has 15 amino acids. The CDR3 region is CASSEVLRGSGEQYF. As DNA, the CDR3 is TGCGCCAGCAGTGAGGTTCTCCGTGGTAGCGGCGAGCAGTACTTC.

This rearrangement joins TRBV14 to TRBJ2-7; possibly TRBD2 for D (5 bases). The germline CDR1 and CDR2 sequences are SGHDN and FVKESK. The CDR3 has 13 residues. Trimming pared 1 base from V and 6 bases from J, leaving 10 bases between. The CDR3: CASSQARRGEQYF. In DNA, the CDR3 is TGTGCCAGCAGCCAAGCCCGCCGGGGCGAGCAGTACTTC. The full variable domain, with the rest looked up from reference TRBV14 and TRBJ2-7, is EAGVTQFPSHSVIEKGQTVTLRCDPISGHDNLYWYRRVMGKEIKFLLHFVKESKQDESGMPNNRFLAERTGGTYSTLKVQPAELEDSGVYFCASSQARRGEQYFGPGTRLTVT.